Listed below are T cell receptor beta chains from one sample, sequenced in a study of CD8+CD57+ T cells in acquired aplastic anemia. TCRdb reanalysed the reads using MiXCR and keeps one entry per CDR3 protein. The profile shows 200,000 to 250,000 distinct CDR3 sequences, 30% to 40% of them singletons. Sequencing used sorted CD4+, CD8+, or CD8+CD57+ T cells (not recorded which) from PBMCs. The receptors were sampled from a human donor in good health, serving as a control. CDR3s include the opening cysteine and the closing phenylalanine or tryptophan. A D gene is named only where the DNA matches it firmly. Size is stated for part of the rows, as once, few or many counts, or as a class when the clone is expanded.

>many|NA|TRBJ1-2|TRBV7-9
CASSLDLSGGYTF
TGTGCCAGCAGCTTGGACTTAAGCGGAGGCTACACCTTC
>NA|TRBD1|TRBJ2-1|TRBV5-6
CASSFRDRGYNEQFF
TGTGCCAGCAGCTTTCGCGACAGGGGGTACAATGAGCAGTTCTTC
>NA|NA|TRBJ1-1|TRBV20-1
CSARVQGYGEAFF
TGCAGTGCTAGAGTCCAGGGATATGGTGAAGCTTTCTTT
>many|NA|TRBJ1-2|TRBV20-1
CSASPRTVYYGYTF
TGCAGTGCTAGTCCCCGGACGGTATACTATGGCTACACCTTC
>NA|NA|TRBJ2-1|TRBV11-2
CASSPPGANEQFF
TGTGCCAGCAGCCCCCCAGGGGCCAATGAGCAGTTCTTC
>NA|NA|TRBJ1-1|TRBV24-1
CATGGVGTEAFF
TGTGCCACTGGAGGGGTAGGCACTGAAGCTTTCTTT
>NA|TRBD2|TRBJ2-3|TRBV5-4
CASSLLGLAGVPTDTQYF
TGTGCCAGCAGCTTGTTAGGCCTAGCGGGAGTCCCCACAGATACGCAGTATTTT
>few|NA|TRBJ2-4|TRBV12-3/TRBV12-4
CASRRSLAKNIQYF
TGTGCCAGCAGGAGGAGTTTAGCCAAAAACATTCAGTACTTC
>NA|NA|TRBJ1-6|TRBV15
CATSGRANSPLHF
TGTGCCACCAGCGGCAGGGCTAATTCACCCCTCCACTTT
>NA|NA|TRBJ2-1|TRBV13
CASSSLFRAPGQFF
TGTGCCAGCAGCTCGCTCTTTCGGGCCCCGGGGCAGTTCTTC
>many|NA|TRBJ1-2|TRBV2
CAGSEVGYSYGYTF
TGTGCCGGCAGTGAAGTGGGGTACAGCTATGGCTACACCTTC
>few|NA|TRBJ2-1|TRBV20-1
CSATGLVNYNEQFF
TGCAGTGCCACCGGACTCGTAAACTACAATGAGCAGTTCTTC
>once|NA|TRBJ2-3|TRBV19
CANQRVSDTQYF
TGTGCCAACCAACGGGTTTCAGATACGCAGTATTTT
>once|TRBD2|TRBJ2-7|TRBV19
CAKQSWSGGSYEQYF
TGTGCCAAGCAATCATGGAGCGGGGGGAGCTACGAGCAGTACTTC
>many|NA|TRBJ1-4|TRBV7-6
CASSLAGANEKLFF
TGTGCCAGCAGCTTAGCGGGAGCTAATGAAAAACTGTTTTTT